This TCR beta chain was recovered during a study of shared clonotypes between healthy human individuals. Study findings and constraints: Generation probabilities were higher for clonotypes shared across all four sorted-subset donors than for unshared ones. Sequencing depth was predicted to influence how clonotypes are shared among donors.

A CD45RA-negative memory subset and a CD45RA+ naive subset were separated from the CD4+ cells. On this clone itself: Its antigen is unknown.

The protocol was immunoSEQ multiplex PCR, while the TCRdb copy is restricted to in-frame clones and leaves out a portion. The top ten hold around 0.33% of the sample, which has roughly 1,500,000 clones, approximately 98.5% seen once. Input material: naive CD4+ T cells sorted from blood. Subset given: CD45RA+ positively selected. This receptor was taken from a man in his thirties or forties in good health.

The CDR3 DNA reads TGTGCCAGCAGTAGGGAGCAAGATCAGCCCCAGCATTTT. Protein: CASSREQDQPQHF. The chain carries TRBV6-1 and TRBJ1-5; D is unresolved. The CDR3 consists of 13 residues. The germline V and J ends were trimmed by 5 bases and 5 bases, with 10 bases remaining between them. Germline lookup yields CDR1 MNHNS and CDR2 SASEGT.